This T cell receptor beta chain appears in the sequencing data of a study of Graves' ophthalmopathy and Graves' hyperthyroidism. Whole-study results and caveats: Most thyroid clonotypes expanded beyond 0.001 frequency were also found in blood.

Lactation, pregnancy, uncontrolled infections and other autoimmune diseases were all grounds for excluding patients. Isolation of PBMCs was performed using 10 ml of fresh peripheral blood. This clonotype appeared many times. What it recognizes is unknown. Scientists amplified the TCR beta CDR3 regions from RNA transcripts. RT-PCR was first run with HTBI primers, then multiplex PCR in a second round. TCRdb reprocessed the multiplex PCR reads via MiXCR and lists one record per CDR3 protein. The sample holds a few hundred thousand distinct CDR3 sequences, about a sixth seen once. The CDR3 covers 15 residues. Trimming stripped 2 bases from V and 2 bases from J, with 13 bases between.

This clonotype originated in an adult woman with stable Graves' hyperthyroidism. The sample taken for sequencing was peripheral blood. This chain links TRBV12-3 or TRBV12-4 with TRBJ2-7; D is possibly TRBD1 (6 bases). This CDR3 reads CASSLQTGTTYEQYF. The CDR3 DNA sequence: TGTGCCAGCAGTTTACAAACAGGGACGACCTACGAGCAGTACTTC.